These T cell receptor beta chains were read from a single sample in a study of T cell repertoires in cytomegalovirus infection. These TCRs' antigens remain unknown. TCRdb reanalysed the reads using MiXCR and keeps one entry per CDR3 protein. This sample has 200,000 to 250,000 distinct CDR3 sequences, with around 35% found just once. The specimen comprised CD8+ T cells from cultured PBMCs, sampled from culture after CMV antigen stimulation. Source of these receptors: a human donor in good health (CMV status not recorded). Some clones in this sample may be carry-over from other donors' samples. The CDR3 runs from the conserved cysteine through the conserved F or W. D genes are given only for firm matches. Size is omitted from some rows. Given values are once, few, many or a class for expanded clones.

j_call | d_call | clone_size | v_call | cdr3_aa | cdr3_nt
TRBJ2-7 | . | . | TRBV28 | CASSFLGESYEQYF | TGTGCCAGCAGTTTTCTCGGGGAAAGCTACGAGCAGTACTTC
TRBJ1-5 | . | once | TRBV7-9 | CASRSDIDQPQHF | TGTGCCAGCAGGTCCGACATTGATCAGCCCCAGCATTTT
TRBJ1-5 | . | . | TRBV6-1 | CASRPQGDNQPQHF | TGTGCCAGCAGGCCACAGGGAGACAATCAGCCCCAGCATTTT
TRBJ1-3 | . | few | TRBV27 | CASSPLDSSGNTIYF | TGTGCCAGCAGTCCGCTGGACAGCTCTGGAAACACCATATATTTT
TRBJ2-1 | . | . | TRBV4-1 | CASSLTLDSNEQFF | TGCGCCAGCAGCTTAACTCTGGACAGCAATGAGCAGTTCTTC
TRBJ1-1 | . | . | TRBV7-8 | CASSSKVRAGENTEAFF | TGTGCCAGCAGCTCGAAGGTGAGGGCAGGGGAGAACACTGAAGCTTTCTTT
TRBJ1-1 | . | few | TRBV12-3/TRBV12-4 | CASSFVRGIEAFF | TGTGCCAGCAGTTTTGTGCGGGGGATTGAAGCTTTCTTT
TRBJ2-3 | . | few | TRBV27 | CASSPNRGNTDTQYF | TGTGCCAGCAGCCCCAATCGGGGAAACACAGATACGCAGTATTTT
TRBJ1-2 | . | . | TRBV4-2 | CASSQESLNYGYTF | TGTGCCAGCAGCCAAGAATCACTGAACTATGGCTACACCTTC
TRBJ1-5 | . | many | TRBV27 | CASSHRDSNQPQHF | TGTGCCAGCAGTCACAGAGATAGCAATCAGCCCCAGCATTTT
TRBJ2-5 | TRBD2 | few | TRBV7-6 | CASSPAASGGNQETQYF | TGTGCCAGCAGCCCGGCGGCTAGCGGGGGAAACCAAGAGACCCAGTACTTC
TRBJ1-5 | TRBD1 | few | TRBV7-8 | CASSLAGQGANQPQHF | TGTGCCAGCAGCTTAGCGGGACAGGGGGCCAATCAGCCCCAGCATTTT
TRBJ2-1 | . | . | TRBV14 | CASSRYGWTDNEQFF | TGTGCCAGCAGCCGCTACGGATGGACAGACAATGAGCAGTTCTTC
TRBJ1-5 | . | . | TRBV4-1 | CASSPRVGSNQPQHF | TGCGCCAGCAGCCCACGGGTAGGCAGCAATCAGCCCCAGCATTTT
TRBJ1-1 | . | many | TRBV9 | CASSGDGGEAFF | TGTGCCAGCAGCGGGGATGGGGGTGAAGCTTTCTTT
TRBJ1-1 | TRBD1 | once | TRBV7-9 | CASSDTGQHEAFF | TGTGCCAGCAGCGACACGGGACAGCATGAAGCTTTCTTT
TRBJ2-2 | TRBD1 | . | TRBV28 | CASSRDRESDTGELFF | TGTGCCAGCAGTCGTGACAGGGAGTCGGACACCGGGGAGCTGTTTTTT
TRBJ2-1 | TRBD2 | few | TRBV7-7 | CASSPVAGGITGPVYNEQFF | TGTGCTAGCAGTCCTGTAGCGGGAGGGATTACGGGCCCCGTTTACAATGAGCAGTTCTTC
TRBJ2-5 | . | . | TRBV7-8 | CASSLGIGGTQYF | TGTGCCAGCAGCTTAGGGATAGGAGGGACCCAGTACTTC
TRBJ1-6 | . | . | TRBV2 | CASSEAGTRSPLHF | TGTGCCAGCAGTGAAGCGGGGACGAGATCACCCCTCCACTTT
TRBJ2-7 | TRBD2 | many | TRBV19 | CASSRTSGNPYEQYF | TGTGCCAGTAGCCGGACTAGCGGGAACCCCTACGAGCAGTACTTC
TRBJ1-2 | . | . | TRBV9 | CASSLAGRTGYTF | TGTGCCAGCAGCCTAGCAGGACGTACTGGCTACACCTTC
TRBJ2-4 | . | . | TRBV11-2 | CASSYGWGGGQIGGNAVAKNIQYF | TGTGCCAGCAGCTATGGTTGGGGAGGTGGGCAAATTGGTGGGAATGCGGTAGCCAAAAACATTCAGTACTTC
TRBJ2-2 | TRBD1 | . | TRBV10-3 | CAISGPGTGLGDTGELFF | TGTGCCATCAGTGGCCCCGGGACAGGGTTGGGGGACACCGGGGAGCTGTTTTTT
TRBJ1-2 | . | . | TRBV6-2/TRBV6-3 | CASISGRQFYNYGYTF | TGTGCCAGCATCTCCGGACGCCAGTTCTATAACTATGGCTACACCTTC
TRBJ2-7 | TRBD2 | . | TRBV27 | CASSPGGYGGFLEQYF | TGTGCCAGCAGCCCGGGGGGGTATGGGGGATTTTTAGAGCAGTACTTC
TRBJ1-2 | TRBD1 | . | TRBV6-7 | CASSYCEKQGAGYGYTF | TGTGCCAGCAGTTACTGCGAGAAACAGGGGGCAGGCTATGGCTACACCTTC
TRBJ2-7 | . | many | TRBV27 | CASSLGGASSYEQYF | TGTGCCAGCAGTTTAGGAGGGGCGAGCTCCTACGAGCAGTACTTC
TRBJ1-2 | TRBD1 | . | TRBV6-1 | CASSVTMGRQGSSGYTF | TGTGCCAGCAGTGTGACAATGGGGAGACAGGGATCGTCTGGCTACACCTTC
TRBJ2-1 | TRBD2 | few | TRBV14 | CASSEWTSGSREQFF | TGTGCCAGCAGCGAATGGACTAGCGGGAGTAGAGAGCAGTTCTTC
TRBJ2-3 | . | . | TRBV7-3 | CASRKNGGMTDTQYF | TGTGCCAGCAGAAAAAACGGGGGTATGACAGATACGCAGTATTTT
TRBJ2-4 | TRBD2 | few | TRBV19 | CASSNSGRAKDIQYF | TGTGCCAGTAGTAATAGCGGGAGGGCCAAGGACATTCAGTACTTC
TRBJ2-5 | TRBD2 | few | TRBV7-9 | CASSPRTSGGETQYF | TGTGCCAGCAGCCCCCGGACTAGCGGGGGGGAGACCCAGTACTTC
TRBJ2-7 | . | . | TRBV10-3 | CAIVDSEGHEQYF | TGTGCCATAGTTGACTCGGAAGGCCACGAGCAGTACTTC
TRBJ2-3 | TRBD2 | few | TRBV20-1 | CSARALAGGRAQYF | TGCAGTGCTAGAGCGCTAGCGGGGGGCCGAGCGCAGTATTTT
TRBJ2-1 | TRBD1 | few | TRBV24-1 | CATSRQGYNEQFF | TGTGCCACCAGTAGACAGGGCTACAATGAGCAGTTCTTC
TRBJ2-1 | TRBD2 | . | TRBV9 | CASSAPLSSGGANEQFF | TGTGCCAGCAGCGCCCCCCTGTCTAGCGGGGGGGCTAATGAGCAGTTCTTC
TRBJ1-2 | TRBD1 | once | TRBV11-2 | CASSLGTGRYGYTF | TGTGCCAGCAGCTTAGGGACAGGACGCTATGGCTACACCTTC